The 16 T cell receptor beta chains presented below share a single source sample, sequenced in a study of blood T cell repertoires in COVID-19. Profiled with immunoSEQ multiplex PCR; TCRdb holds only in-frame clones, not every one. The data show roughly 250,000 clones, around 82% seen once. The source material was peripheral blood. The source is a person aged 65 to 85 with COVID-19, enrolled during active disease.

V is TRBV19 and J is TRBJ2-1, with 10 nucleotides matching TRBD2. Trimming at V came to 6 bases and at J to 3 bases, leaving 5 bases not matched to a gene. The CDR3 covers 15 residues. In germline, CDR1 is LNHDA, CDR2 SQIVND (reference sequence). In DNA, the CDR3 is TGTGCCAGTAGAAGATCTAGCGGGAGCTACAATGAGCAGTTCTTC. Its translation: CASRRSSGSYNEQFF.

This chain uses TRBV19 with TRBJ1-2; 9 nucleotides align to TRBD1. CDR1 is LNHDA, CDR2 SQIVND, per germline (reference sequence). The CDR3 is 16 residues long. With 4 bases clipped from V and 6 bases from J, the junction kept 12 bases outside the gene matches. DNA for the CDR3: TGTGCCAGTAGTAAGTGGACAGGGGATCTCCGGGATGGCTACACCTTC. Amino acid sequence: CASSKWTGDLRDGYTF.

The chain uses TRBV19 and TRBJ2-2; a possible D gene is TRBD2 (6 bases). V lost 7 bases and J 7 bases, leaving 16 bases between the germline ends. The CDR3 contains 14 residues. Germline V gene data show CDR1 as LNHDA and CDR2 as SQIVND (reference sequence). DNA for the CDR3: TGTGCCAGTAAGCCCCTCGGGGGAGGCGGGGAGCTGTTTTTT. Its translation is CASKPLGGGGELFF.

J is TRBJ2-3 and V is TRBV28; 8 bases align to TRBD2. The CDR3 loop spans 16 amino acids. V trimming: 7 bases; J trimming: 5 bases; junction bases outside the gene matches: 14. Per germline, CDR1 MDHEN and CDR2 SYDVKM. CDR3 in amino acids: CASTSGGAGQGDTQYF. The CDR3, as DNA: TGTGCCAGCACCAGCGGGGGAGCGGGTCAGGGAGATACGCAGTATTTT. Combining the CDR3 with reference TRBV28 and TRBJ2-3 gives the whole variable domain DVKVTQSSRYLVKRTGEKVFLECVQDMDHENMFWYRQDPGLGLRLIYFSYDVKMKEKGDIPEGYSVSREKKERFSLILESASTNQTSMYLCASTSGGAGQGDTQYFGPGTRLTVL.

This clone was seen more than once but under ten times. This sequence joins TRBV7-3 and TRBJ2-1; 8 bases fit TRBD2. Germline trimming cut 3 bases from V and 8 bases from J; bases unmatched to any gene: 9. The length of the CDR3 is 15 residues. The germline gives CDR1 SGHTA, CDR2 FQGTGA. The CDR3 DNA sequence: TGTGCCAGCAGCTTCCTCCCTAGCGGGCCCGATGAGCAGTTCTTC. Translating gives CASSFLPSGPDEQFF. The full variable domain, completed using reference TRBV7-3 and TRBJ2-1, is GAGVSQTPSNKVTEKGKYVELRCDPISGHTALYWYRQSLGQGPEFLIYFQGTGAADDSGLPNDRFFAVRPEGSVSTLKIQRTERGDSAVYLCASSFLPSGPDEQFFGPGTRLTVL.

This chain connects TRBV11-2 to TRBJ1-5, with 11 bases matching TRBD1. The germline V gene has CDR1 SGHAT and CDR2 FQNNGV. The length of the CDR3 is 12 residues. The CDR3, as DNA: TGTCCGGGACAGGGGGATTGCCAGCCCCAGCATTTT. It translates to CPGQGDCQPQHF.

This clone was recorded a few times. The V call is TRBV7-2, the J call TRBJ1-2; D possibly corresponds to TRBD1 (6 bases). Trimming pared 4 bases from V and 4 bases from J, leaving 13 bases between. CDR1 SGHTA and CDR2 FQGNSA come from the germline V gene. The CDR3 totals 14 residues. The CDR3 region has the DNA TGTGCCAGCAGCTCCCAACAGGGCAGCTATGGCTACACCTTC. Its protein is CASSSQQGSYGYTF.

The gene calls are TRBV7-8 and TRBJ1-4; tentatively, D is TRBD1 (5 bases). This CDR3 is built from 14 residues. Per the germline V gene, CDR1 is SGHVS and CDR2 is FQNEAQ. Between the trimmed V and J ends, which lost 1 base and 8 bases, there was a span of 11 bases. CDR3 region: CASSLGTLREKLFF. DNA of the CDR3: TGTGCCAGCAGCTTAGGGACACTGAGGGAAAAACTGTTTTTT.

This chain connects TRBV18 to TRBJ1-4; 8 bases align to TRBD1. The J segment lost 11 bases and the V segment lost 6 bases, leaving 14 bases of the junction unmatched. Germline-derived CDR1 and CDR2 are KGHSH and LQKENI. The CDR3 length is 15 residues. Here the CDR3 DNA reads TGTGCCAGCTCGGAGGGCGAGACAGGGGTATGGAAACTGTTTTTT. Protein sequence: CASSEGETGVWKLFF.

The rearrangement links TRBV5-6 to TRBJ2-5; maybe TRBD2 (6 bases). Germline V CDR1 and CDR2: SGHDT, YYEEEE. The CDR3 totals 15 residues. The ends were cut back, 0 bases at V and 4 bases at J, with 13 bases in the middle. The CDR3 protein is CASSLALARGETQYF. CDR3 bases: TGTGCCAGCAGCTTGGCCTTAGCGCGGGGAGAGACCCAGTACTTC.

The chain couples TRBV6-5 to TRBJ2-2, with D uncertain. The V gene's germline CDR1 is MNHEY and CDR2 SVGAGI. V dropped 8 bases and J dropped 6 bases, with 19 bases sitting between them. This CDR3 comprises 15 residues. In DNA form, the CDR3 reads TGTGCCAGCGGCCCAGAGTACATCCGGGCCGGGGAGCTGTTTTTT. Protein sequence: CASGPEYIRAGELFF.

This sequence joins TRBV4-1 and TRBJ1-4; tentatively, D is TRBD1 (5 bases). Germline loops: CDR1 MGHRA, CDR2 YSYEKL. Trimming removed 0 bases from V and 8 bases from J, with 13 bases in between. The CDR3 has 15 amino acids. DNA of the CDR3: TGCGCCAGCAGCCAAGAAGGGGCGAGAGGCGAAAAACTGTTTTTT. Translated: CASSQEGARGEKLFF.

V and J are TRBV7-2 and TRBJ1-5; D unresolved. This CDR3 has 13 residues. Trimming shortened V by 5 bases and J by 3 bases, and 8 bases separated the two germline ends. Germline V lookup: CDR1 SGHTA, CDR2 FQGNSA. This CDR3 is CASSADFNQPQHF. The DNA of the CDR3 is TGTGCCAGCAGCGCGGACTTCAATCAGCCCCAGCATTTT.

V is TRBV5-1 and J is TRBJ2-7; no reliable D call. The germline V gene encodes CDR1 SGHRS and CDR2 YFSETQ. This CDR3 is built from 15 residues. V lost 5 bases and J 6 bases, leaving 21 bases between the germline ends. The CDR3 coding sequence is TGCGCCAGCAGATCCGATACGGCTAGTAACGGCGAGCAGTACTTC. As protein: CASRSDTASNGEQYF.

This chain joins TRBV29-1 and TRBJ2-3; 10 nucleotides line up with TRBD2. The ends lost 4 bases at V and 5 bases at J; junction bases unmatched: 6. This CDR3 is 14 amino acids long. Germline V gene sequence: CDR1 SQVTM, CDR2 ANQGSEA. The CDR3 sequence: CSVAPSGSVDTQYF. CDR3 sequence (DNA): TGCAGCGTTGCTCCTAGCGGGAGTGTAGATACGCAGTATTTT.

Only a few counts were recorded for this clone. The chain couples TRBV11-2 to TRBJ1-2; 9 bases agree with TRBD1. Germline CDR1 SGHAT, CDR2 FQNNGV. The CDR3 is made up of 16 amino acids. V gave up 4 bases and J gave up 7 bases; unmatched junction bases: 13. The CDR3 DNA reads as TGTGCCAGCAGCTCCCTCACAGGGGGCACGGGTCGTGGCTACACCTTC. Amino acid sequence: CASSSLTGGTGRGYTF.